These T cell receptor beta chains were read from a single sample in a study of OX40 agonist ivuxolimab in advanced cancers. Using immunoSEQ multiplex PCR, the repertoire was profiled, and TCRdb retains in-frame clones only, with some absent. Counted here are 9,000 to 15,000 clones, around 87% occurring once; the ten biggest clones make up roughly 50%. The material sequenced was CD4+ or CD8+ T cells sorted from blood, taken in a trial of the OX40 agonist ivuxolimab. The receptors stem from an adult with an advanced solid tumor such as melanoma, head and neck, liver or kidney cancer. The CDR3 runs from the conserved cysteine through the conserved F or W. Each record gives: V gene, clone size, D gene, J gene, CDR3 DNA, CDR3 protein. The D gene is left open where the match is weak. Size tells how often a clone was seen (once, few, many) or the class of an expanded clone, and some rows leave it out.

>TRBV4-3|medium-sized|-|TRBJ2-7
TGCGCCAGCAGCCAACACGGCCAGGGCATCTACGAGCAGTACTTC
CASSQHGQGIYEQYF
>TRBV5-6|-|-|TRBJ2-7
TGTGCCAGCACCCGGACTGGCCCCATCTTTCTTACGGAGCAGTACTTC
CASTRTGPIFLTEQYF
>TRBV6-5|-|TRBD1|TRBJ1-5
TGTGCCAGCAGTCCCTACGCAGGGGGAAATCAGCCCCAGCATTTT
CASSPYAGGNQPQHF
>TRBV19|few|-|TRBJ1-1
TGTGCCAGTAGCCGGTACAGGAACACTGAAGCTTTCTTT
CASSRYRNTEAFF
>TRBV4-1|-|-|TRBJ2-1
TGCGCCAGCACCGACGGGACTTACTACAATGAGCAGTTCTTC
CASTDGTYYNEQFF
>TRBV6-6|once|-|TRBJ2-5
TGTGCCAGCAGCGACGGGGGGACCCAGTACTTC
CASSDGGTQYF
>TRBV27|-|TRBD2|TRBJ2-7
TGTGCCAGCAGTTTATTGCCTAGCGGAACCTACGAGCAGTACTTC
CASSLLPSGTYEQYF
>TRBV28|-|TRBD2|TRBJ2-1
TGTGCCAGCAGGGTACTAGCGGGAGTGGTCAATGAGCAGTTCTTC
CASRVLAGVVNEQFF
>TRBV28|-|-|TRBJ2-3
TGTGCCAGCGCATCCTTGGGGGGACGAACAGATACGCAGTATTTT
CASASLGGRTDTQYF
>TRBV4-1|-|-|TRBJ2-3
TGCGCCAGCAGCCAAGAGGGCGGGGCTCTCATCGGGGATACGCAGTATTTT
CASSQEGGALIGDTQYF
>TRBV2|-|-|TRBJ2-1
TGTGCCAGCAGTGATATGAGCTCCTACAATGAGCAGTTCTTC
CASSDMSSYNEQFF
>TRBV6-5|-|-|TRBJ2-7
TGTGCCAGCAGTTCCTCAGGGTCCATAGAGCAGTACTTC
CASSSSGSIEQYF
>TRBV5-4|-|-|TRBJ2-7
TGTGCCAGCAGCTCACCCCCGAGCTCCTACGAGCAGTACTTC
CASSSPPSSYEQYF
>TRBV11-2|-|-|TRBJ2-2
TGTGCCAGCAGGCACCCCAGGGGGGAGCTGTTTTTT
CASRHPRGELFF
>TRBV4-1|-|TRBD1|TRBJ1-1
TGCGCCAGCAGCCTGGGACAGGGGGACACTGAAGCTTTCTTT
CASSLGQGDTEAFF
>TRBV4-3|-|-|TRBJ2-3
TGCGCCAGCAGCCAAAGTGTAGGTTCTACAGATACGCAGTATTTT
CASSQSVGSTDTQYF
>TRBV6-1|-|-|TRBJ2-3
TGTGCCAGCAGTGAAAGTAGGACACCAAGCACAGATACGCAGTATTTT
CASSESRTPSTDTQYF
>TRBV18|-|-|TRBJ2-1
TGTGCCAGCTCACGAGGGCAGGCCCACTCCTACAATGAGCAGTTCTTC
CASSRGQAHSYNEQFF
>TRBV6-5|few|-|TRBJ1-4
TGTGCCAGCAGTTACTCGACGGGGGGAAAACTGTTTTTT
CASSYSTGGKLFF
>TRBV9|-|-|TRBJ1-2
TGTGCCAGCAGCCCTCAGGGGCTTGGCTACACCTTC
CASSPQGLGYTF
>TRBV5-1|-|TRBD1|TRBJ2-5
TGCGCCAGCAGCTTGGATCAGGGGGTCCAAGAGACCCAGTACTTC
CASSLDQGVQETQYF
>TRBV6-1|-|TRBD1|TRBJ1-5
TGTGCCAGCAGTGAACGGGACAGGGAAAATCAGCCCCAGCATTTT
CASSERDRENQPQHF
>TRBV12-5|few|-|TRBJ2-7
TGTGCTAGTGGTTTGCATACCATCCGGGACTTGAATTACGAGCAGTACTTC
CASGLHTIRDLNYEQYF
>TRBV29-1|-|-|TRBJ1-1
TGCAGCACCGCGGTAGGTACTGAAGCTTTCTTT
CSTAVGTEAFF
>TRBV6-5|once|-|TRBJ2-7
TGTGCCAGCAGTTACTCGGGGGAGCAGTACTTC
CASSYSGEQYF
>TRBV28|-|-|TRBJ2-1
TGTGCCAGCAGTACCGGGACCCACAATGAGCAGTTCTTC
CASSTGTHNEQFF
>TRBV5-4|-|-|TRBJ2-7
TGTGCCAGCAGCTTGAGTCCTACCTACGAGCAGTACTTC
CASSLSPTYEQYF
>TRBV19|-|-|TRBJ2-1
TGTGCCAGTAGTATTTATCTCTACGGTAGCTCCTACAATGAGCAGTTCTTC
CASSIYLYGSSYNEQFF
>TRBV2|once|-|TRBJ2-1
TGTGCCACCAGTCAGGGGCGGCTCTCCTACAATGAGCAGTTCTTC
CATSQGRLSYNEQFF
>TRBV2|-|-|TRBJ2-3
TGTGCCAGCAGTCCGGACCGGAGCACGGATACGCAGTATTTT
CASSPDRSTDTQYF
>TRBV9|once|-|TRBJ2-2
TGTGCCAGCAACTCAAACACCGGGGAGCTGTTTTTT
CASNSNTGELFF
>TRBV4-1|-|TRBD2|TRBJ2-2
TGCGCCAGCAGCCAACTTAGCGGGAGGGTAGGCGGGGAGCTGTTTTTT
CASSQLSGRVGGELFF
>TRBV7-6|-|-|TRBJ2-7
TGTGCCAGCAGCTTAGACCGCCGATTGGCGGGCGAGCAGTACTTC
CASSLDRRLAGEQYF
>TRBV7-9|once|TRBD2|TRBJ2-7
TGTGCCAGCAGCTACAGCGGGAGGGCGTCCGAGCAGTACTTC
CASSYSGRASEQYF
>TRBV20-1|-|-|TRBJ2-3
TGCAGTGTTCCCGTTGGGGATACGCAGTATTTT
CSVPVGDTQYF
>TRBV27|-|TRBD1|TRBJ1-5
TGTGCCAGCAGTGATTGGACAGGGGCCATTGGAGGAAATCAGCCCCAGCATTTT
CASSDWTGAIGGNQPQHF
>TRBV7-6|once|TRBD1|TRBJ2-7
TGTGCCAGCAGCTCCATCGACAGGGTCTACGAGCAGTACTTC
CASSSIDRVYEQYF
>TRBV29-1|once|TRBD2|TRBJ2-3
TGCAGCGTTGAAATGGGACTAGCGGATACGCAGTATTTT
CSVEMGLADTQYF
>TRBV6-1|-|TRBD1|TRBJ2-5
TGTGCCAGCAGTGATGGGACAGGCCAAGAGACCCAGTACTTC
CASSDGTGQETQYF
>TRBV14|-|TRBD1|TRBJ2-7
TGTGCCAGCAGCCAAGCCAGGGGGATCTACGAGCAGTACTTC
CASSQARGIYEQYF
>TRBV7-8|once|TRBD1|TRBJ2-7
TGTGCCAGCAGGAACAACAGGGGTGGAGAGCAGTACTTC
CASRNNRGGEQYF